This TCR beta chain was documented in a study of blood T cell repertoires in COVID-19. Using immunoSEQ multiplex PCR, the repertoire was profiled, and TCRdb retains in-frame clones only, with some absent. In the table there are under 450,000 clones, 70% to 90% of which are singletons. The source is a young man who had recovered from COVID-19. The sample comprised PBMCs or T cells enriched from blood (not recorded which).

CDR3 residues: CASSDPADQGGYTF. The CDR3 nucleotides read TGCGCCAGCAGTGACCCGGCAGACCAGGGCGGCTACACCTTC. The chain couples TRBV10-2 to TRBJ1-2, with a tentative D call TRBD1 (5 bases). CDR1 and CDR2 from the germline V gene are WSHSY and SAAADI. V lost 3 bases, J lost 8 bases, and 16 bases lay in between. This CDR3 comprises 14 residues.